This TCR beta chain was recovered during a study of T cells after yellow fever vaccination. Overall study context: Preparation of fractions with low cell numbers was performed using SMART-Seq v4 Ultra Low Input.

CDR3 length: 19 amino acids. Germline V gene lookup returns CDR1 SGHDT and CDR2 YYEEEE. The ends were cut back, 3 bases at V and 3 bases at J, with 27 bases in the middle. TCRdb recomputed calls from the 5' RACE reads with MiXCR, one row per CDR3 protein. The profile shows some 600,000 distinct CDR3 sequences, about a sixth of them singletons. Sequencing used PBMCs, obtained less than 6 days after the first yellow fever vaccination. The V call is TRBV5-6, the J call TRBJ1-1, with D perhaps matching TRBD1 (6 bases). This receptor was obtained from a man aged 18 to 29 who received the YFV17D yellow fever vaccine. CDR3 sequence reads: CASSSLTGSRRGADTEAFF. The CDR3 nucleotides read TGTGCCAGCAGCTCACTGACAGGCTCCAGAAGGGGAGCGGACACTGAAGCTTTCTTT.